The following is a T cell receptor beta chain sequence with its context. Its antigen is as yet unknown. The data are from a study of vaccination effects on CD4 cells after COVID-19. Antigen-specific CD4+ T cells expanded by the ViraFEST assay with viral peptide pools were then sequenced. After roughly ten days in culture, the CD4+ T cells were isolated. Germline V gives CDR1 MNHEY, CDR2 SVGAGI. Trimming at V came to 6 bases and at J to 1 base, leaving 5 bases not matched to a gene. This CDR3 spans 15 amino acids. The data were produced by immunoSEQ multiplex PCR, yet TCRdb's version contains in-frame clones alone and is incomplete. This repertoire shows approximately 87,000 clones, around four fifths found once; its top ten account for under 2%.

This clonotype originated in a human donor who received a COVID-19 vaccine. The starting material was CD4+ T cells from PBMCs cultured with HCoV-229E spike peptides, obtained before COVID-19 vaccination. The V and J genes are TRBV6-5 and TRBJ2-3; 9 bases line up with TRBD1. CDR3 sequence: CASRGQGMGTDTQYF. CDR3 nucleotide sequence: TGTGCCAGCAGAGGACAGGGGATGGGCACAGATACGCAGTATTTT.